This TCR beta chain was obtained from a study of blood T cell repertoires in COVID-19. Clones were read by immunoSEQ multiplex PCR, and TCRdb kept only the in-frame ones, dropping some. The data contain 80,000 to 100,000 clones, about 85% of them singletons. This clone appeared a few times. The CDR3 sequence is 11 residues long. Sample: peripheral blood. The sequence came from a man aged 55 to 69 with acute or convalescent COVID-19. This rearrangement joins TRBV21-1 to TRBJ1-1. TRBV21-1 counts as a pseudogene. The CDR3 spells CAGGMNTEAFF. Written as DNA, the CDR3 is TGTGCCGGCGGTATGAACACTGAAGCTTTCTTT.